Listed below are T cell receptor beta chains from one sample, sequenced in a study of blood T cell repertoires in COVID-19. TCRdb's copy holds only in-frame clones and misses some; the assay was immunoSEQ multiplex PCR. Of about 170,000 clones in the sample, under 85% were seen once. Sequenced material: PBMCs or T cells enriched from blood (not recorded which). The receptors stem from a man between 50 and 59 years old who had recovered from COVID-19. CDR3s include the opening cysteine and the closing phenylalanine or tryptophan. D genes are given only for firm matches. Clone size is given for some rows only: seen once, a few or many times, or a class if the clone is expanded.

J: TRBJ2-7
length: 13
size: NA
D: NA
V: TRBV25-1
CDR3: CASSEDSSYEQYF
DNA: TGTGCCAGCAGTGAAGACAGCTCCTACGAGCAGTACTTC

J: TRBJ2-4
length: 15
size: NA
D: NA
V: TRBV28
CDR3: CASSGSAGQSNIQYF
DNA: TGTGCCAGCAGTGGGTCAGCAGGCCAGTCGAACATTCAGTACTTC

J: TRBJ2-1
length: 16
size: NA
D: TRBD2
V: TRBV4-3
CDR3: CASSPYAMAGGPEQFF
DNA: TGCGCCAGCAGCCCTTATGCGATGGCGGGGGGGCCGGAGCAGTTCTTC

J: TRBJ1-2
length: 15
size: NA
D: TRBD1
V: TRBV27
CDR3: CASSPRQGAFPGYTF
DNA: TGTGCCAGCAGTCCAAGACAGGGGGCGTTTCCTGGCTACACCTTC

J: TRBJ1-5
length: 15
size: NA
D: TRBD1
V: TRBV2
CDR3: CASSDRQGGNQPQHF
DNA: TGTGCCAGCAGTGATCGACAGGGGGGAAATCAGCCCCAGCATTTT

J: TRBJ2-2
length: 13
size: NA
D: NA
V: TRBV10-3
CDR3: CASGGRVSGELFF
DNA: TGTGCCAGCGGCGGCAGGGTGAGCGGGGAGCTGTTTTTT

J: TRBJ1-2
length: 15
size: NA
D: NA
V: TRBV11-2
CDR3: CASSLARGGTYGYTF
DNA: TGTGCCAGCAGCTTAGCGAGGGGGGGGACCTATGGCTACACCTTC

J: TRBJ1-2
length: 10
size: NA
D: TRBD1
V: TRBV28
CDR3: CASSLGTAVF
DNA: TGTGCCAGCAGTTTAGGGACAGCGGTCTTC

J: TRBJ1-2
length: 13
size: NA
D: NA
V: TRBV7-3
CDR3: CASSPSPNYGYTF
DNA: TGTGCCAGCAGCCCAAGCCCTAACTATGGCTACACCTTC

J: TRBJ1-2
length: 16
size: once
D: TRBD1
V: TRBV15
CDR3: CATSRYRGIANYGYTF
DNA: TGTGCCACCAGCAGATACAGGGGGATCGCTAACTATGGCTACACCTTC

J: TRBJ2-3
length: 14
size: NA
D: TRBD1
V: TRBV7-9
CDR3: CASTPQGAGDTQYF
DNA: TGTGCCAGCACCCCACAGGGGGCAGGGGATACGCAGTATTTT

J: TRBJ1-6
length: 15
size: NA
D: NA
V: TRBV28
CDR3: CASSLLDGNNSPLHF
DNA: TGTGCCAGCAGTTTATTAGACGGGAATAATTCACCCCTCCACTTT